This T cell receptor beta chain was found in a study of CD8 T cells in ankylosing spondylitis. Findings and limits, study-wide: It was reported that disease-linked clones were significantly enriched in matched ankylosing spondylitis synovial fluid. Peripheral blood held disease-linked clones only at relatively low frequency, and these were CD8+. What appeared characteristic of ankylosing spondylitis blood was a TCR beta motif of about eight highly homologous variants. Earlier work had already found some motif variants in reactive arthritis synovial fluid and blood.

Quantitative 5'-RACE with molecular barcodes was used to make the TCR beta libraries. TCRdb reprocessed the 5' RACE reads with MiXCR, giving one entry per CDR3 protein. The repertoire holds around 94,000 distinct CDR3 sequences, with roughly 8.5% as singletons. On this clonotype itself: Antigen unknown.

CDR1 is LGHDT, CDR2 YNNKEL, per germline (reference sequence). This CDR3 comprises 16 residues. V gave up 4 bases and J gave up 2 bases; unmatched junction bases: 10. The chain uses TRBV3-1 and TRBJ1-2; 7 bases align to TRBD1. The sample comprised blood, either unsorted or a sorted T cell fraction (not recorded which). The clonotype was recovered from a male donor with ankylosing spondylitis. For the CDR3, the DNA is TGTGCCAGCAGCCTCGTGGGACAGTCTCTCAACTATGGCTACACCTTC. Its translation: CASSLVGQSLNYGYTF.